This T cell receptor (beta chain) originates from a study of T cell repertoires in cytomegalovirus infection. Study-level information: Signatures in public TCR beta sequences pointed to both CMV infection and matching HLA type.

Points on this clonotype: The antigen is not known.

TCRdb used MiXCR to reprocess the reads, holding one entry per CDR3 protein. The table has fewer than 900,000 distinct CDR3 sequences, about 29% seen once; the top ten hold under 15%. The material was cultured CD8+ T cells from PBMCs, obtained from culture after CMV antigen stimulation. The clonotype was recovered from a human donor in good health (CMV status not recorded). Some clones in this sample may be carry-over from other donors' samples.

The CDR3 DNA follows: TGTGCCAGCAGCCCCCATCTGTGGGAGACCCAGTACTTC. Protein: CASSPHLWETQYF. The gene calls are TRBV7-9 and TRBJ2-5; D ambiguous. Germline assignment: CDR1 SEHNR and CDR2 FQNEAQ (reference sequence). Between the trimmed V and J ends, which lost 5 bases and 5 bases, there was a span of 12 bases. The CDR3 has 13 residues.